The clone carrying this T cell receptor (beta chain) appeared a few times. The antigen is not known. This sample is drawn from a study of shared clonotypes between healthy human individuals. Study conclusions and caveats: Blood was the sole source, and tissue repertoires probably differ. The naive CD4 repertoires of several donors were compared, and about 5% of clonotypes were shared.

A deep-level run was used for the assay. Measured with immunoSEQ multiplex PCR; TCRdb has only the in-frame clones, and not every one. The repertoire consists of over a million clones, with about 80% occurring once and the leading ten covering about 0.52%. The receptor's source is a man aged 18 to 29 in good health. Some clones in this sample may be carry-over from other donors' samples. Sequenced input: memory CD4+ T cells from PBMCs. The subset denotes: CD45RA-negative fraction.

The CDR3 is CASSLEGSGGEQYF. As DNA, the CDR3 is TGTGCCAGCAGCTTAGAAGGTTCCGGGGGGGAGCAGTACTTC. The rearrangement uses TRBV7-9 and TRBJ2-7, with TRBD2 matching over 7 bases. CDR3 size: 14 residues. The germline gives CDR1 SEHNR, CDR2 FQNEAQ (reference sequence). The V gene end was trimmed by 1 base and the J gene end by 7 bases; junction bases not matched to a gene: 7.